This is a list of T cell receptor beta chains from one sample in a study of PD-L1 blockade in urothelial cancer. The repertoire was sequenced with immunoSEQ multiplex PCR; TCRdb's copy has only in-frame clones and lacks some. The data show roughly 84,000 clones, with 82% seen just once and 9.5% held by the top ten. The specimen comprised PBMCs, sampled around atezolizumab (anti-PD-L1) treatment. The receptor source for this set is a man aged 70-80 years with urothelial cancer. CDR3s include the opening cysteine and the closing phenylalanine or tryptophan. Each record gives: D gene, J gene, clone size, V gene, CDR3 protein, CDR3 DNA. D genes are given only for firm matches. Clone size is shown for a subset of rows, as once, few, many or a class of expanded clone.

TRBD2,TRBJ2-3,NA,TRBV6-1,CASSEGLGVDTQYF,TGTGCCAGCAGTGAGGGACTAGGAGTGGATACGCAGTATTTT
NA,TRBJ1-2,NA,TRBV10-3,CAISESGAPSHYGYTF,TGTGCCATCAGTGAGTCTGGGGCACCCTCCCACTATGGCTACACCTTC
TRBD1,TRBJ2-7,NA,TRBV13,CASSIWDSYEQYF,TGTGCCAGCAGCATATGGGACAGCTACGAGCAGTACTTC
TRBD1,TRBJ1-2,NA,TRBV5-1,CASSSGQGADGYTF,TGCGCCAGCAGCTCCGGACAGGGGGCTGATGGCTACACCTTC
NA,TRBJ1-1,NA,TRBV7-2,CASSLADGGSAFF,TGTGCCAGCAGCCTCGCCGACGGCGGCTCGGCTTTCTTT
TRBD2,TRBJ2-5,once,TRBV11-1,CASSRLASETQYF,TGTGCCAGCAGCAGACTAGCGTCAGAGACCCAGTACTTC
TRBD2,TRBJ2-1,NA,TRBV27,CASRASGNDEQFF,TGTGCCAGCAGGGCTAGCGGGAACGATGAGCAGTTCTTC
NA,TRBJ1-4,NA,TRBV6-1,CASSDMAGGGEKLFF,TGTGCCAGCAGTGACATGGCGGGGGGGGGAGAAAAACTGTTTTTT
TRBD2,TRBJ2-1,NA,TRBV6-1,CASKPGLENEQFF,TGTGCCAGCAAACCGGGACTAGAGAATGAGCAGTTCTTC
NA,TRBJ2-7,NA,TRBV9,CASSVVGLGEQYF,TGTGCCAGCAGCGTAGTAGGACTCGGGGAGCAGTACTTC
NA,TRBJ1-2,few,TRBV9,CASSPAPGANYGYTF,TGTGCCAGCAGCCCAGCCCCAGGGGCAAACTATGGCTACACCTTC
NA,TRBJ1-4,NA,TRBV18,CASSPIHATNEKLFF,TGTGCCAGCTCACCAATACACGCAACTAATGAAAAACTGTTTTTT
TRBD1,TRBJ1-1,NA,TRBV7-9,CASSFLQGEDTEAFF,TGTGCCAGCAGCTTTTTACAGGGGGAGGACACTGAAGCTTTCTTT
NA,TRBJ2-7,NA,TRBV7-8,CASSLLYSTYEQYF,TGTGCCAGCAGCTTATTATACAGCACCTACGAGCAGTACTTC
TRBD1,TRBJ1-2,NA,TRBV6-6,CASSRQGSGYTF,TGTGCCAGCAGCCGACAGGGGTCTGGCTACACCTTC
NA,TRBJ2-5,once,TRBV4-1,CASSQEARGSETQYF,TGCGCCAGCAGCCAAGAGGCCCGGGGATCGGAGACCCAGTACTTC
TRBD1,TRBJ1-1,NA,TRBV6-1,CASSEVAGTDITEAFF,TGTGCCAGCAGTGAAGTGGCCGGGACAGACATCACTGAAGCTTTCTTT
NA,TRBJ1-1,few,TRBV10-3,CAIRADPNTEAFF,TGTGCCATCAGGGCCGATCCGAACACTGAAGCTTTCTTT
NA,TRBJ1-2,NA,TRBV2,CASSEGSRFQYTF,TGTGCCAGCAGTGAAGGGAGTAGGTTCCAATACACCTTC
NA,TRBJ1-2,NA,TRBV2,CASRARPTDNYGYTF,TGTGCCAGCAGAGCAAGGCCGACTGACAACTATGGCTACACCTTC
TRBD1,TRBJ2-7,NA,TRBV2,CASRGTVVYEQYF,TGTGCCAGCAGGGGGACAGTGGTCTACGAGCAGTACTTC
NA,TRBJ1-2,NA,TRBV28,CASSMDTASKRGYTF,TGTGCCAGCAGTATGGACACCGCTTCAAAGAGAGGCTACACCTTC
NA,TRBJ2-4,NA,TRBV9,CASSRGRGNIQYF,TGTGCCAGCAGCCGAGGTAGGGGGAACATTCAGTACTTC
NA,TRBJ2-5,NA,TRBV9,CASSGGTYQETQYF,TGTGCCAGCAGCGGCGGTACGTACCAAGAGACCCAGTACTTC
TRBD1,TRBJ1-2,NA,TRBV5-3,CARSLIGTGGWYGYTF,TGTGCCAGAAGCTTGATAGGGACAGGGGGTTGGTATGGCTACACCTTC
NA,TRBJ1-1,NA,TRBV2,CASSEEGRYTEAFF,TGTGCCAGCAGTGAAGAAGGCAGGTACACTGAAGCTTTCTTT
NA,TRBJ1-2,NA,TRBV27,CASRDTGIYGYTF,TGTGCCAGCAGGGATACAGGGATCTATGGCTACACCTTC
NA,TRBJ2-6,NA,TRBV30,CAWSVQEADFLSGANVLTF,TGTGCCTGGAGTGTACAGGAAGCTGATTTCCTCTCTGGGGCCAACGTCCTGACTTTC
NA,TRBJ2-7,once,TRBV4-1,CASSQSTLNEQYF,TGCGCCAGCAGCCAGTCAACTTTGAACGAGCAGTACTTC
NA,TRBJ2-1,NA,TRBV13,CASSKGGGNNEQFF,TGTGCCAGCAGCAAGGGCGGGGGCAACAATGAGCAGTTCTTC
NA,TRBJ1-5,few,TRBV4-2,CASSQDENPSMAQHF,TGTGCCAGCAGCCAAGATGAGAATCCCTCTATGGCCCAGCATTTT
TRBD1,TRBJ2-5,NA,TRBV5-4,CASSSPVTGDGGETQYF,TGTGCCAGCAGCTCACCTGTGACAGGGGATGGGGGCGAGACCCAGTACTTC
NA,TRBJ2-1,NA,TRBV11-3,CASSLNPTTIYNEQFF,TGTGCCAGCAGCCTCAACCCGACTACTATCTACAATGAGCAGTTCTTC